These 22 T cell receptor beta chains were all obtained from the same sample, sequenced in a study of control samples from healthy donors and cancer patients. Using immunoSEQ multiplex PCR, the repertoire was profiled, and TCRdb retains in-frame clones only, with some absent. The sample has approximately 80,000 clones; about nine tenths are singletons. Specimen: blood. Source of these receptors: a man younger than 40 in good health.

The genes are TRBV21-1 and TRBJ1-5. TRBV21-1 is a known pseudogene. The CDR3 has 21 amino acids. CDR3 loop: CASSKGRHPPTRPNSNQPQHF. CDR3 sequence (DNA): TGTGCCAGCAGCAAAGGTAGGCATCCACCTACACGGCCAAATAGCAATCAGCCCCAGCATTTT.

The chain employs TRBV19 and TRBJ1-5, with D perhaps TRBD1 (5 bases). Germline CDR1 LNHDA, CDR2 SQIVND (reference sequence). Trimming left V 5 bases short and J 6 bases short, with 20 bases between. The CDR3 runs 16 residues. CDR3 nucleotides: TGTGCCAGTAGTGTACCGCGGGGGGTCTTGGGTCAGCCCCAGCATTTT. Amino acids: CASSVPRGVLGQPQHF.

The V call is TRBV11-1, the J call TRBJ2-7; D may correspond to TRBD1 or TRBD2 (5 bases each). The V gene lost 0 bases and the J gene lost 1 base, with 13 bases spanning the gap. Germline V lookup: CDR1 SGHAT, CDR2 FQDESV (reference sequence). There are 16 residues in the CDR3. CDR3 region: CASSLAQGSVSYEQYF. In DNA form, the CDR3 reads TGTGCCAGCAGCTTAGCGCAGGGTAGCGTATCCTACGAGCAGTACTTC.

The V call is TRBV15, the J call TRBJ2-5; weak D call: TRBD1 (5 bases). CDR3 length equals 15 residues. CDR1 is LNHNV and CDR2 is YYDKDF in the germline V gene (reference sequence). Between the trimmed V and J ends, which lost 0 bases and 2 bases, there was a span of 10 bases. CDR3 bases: TGTGCCACCAGCAGAGATCGACAGACTCAAGAGACCCAGTACTTC. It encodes CATSRDRQTQETQYF.

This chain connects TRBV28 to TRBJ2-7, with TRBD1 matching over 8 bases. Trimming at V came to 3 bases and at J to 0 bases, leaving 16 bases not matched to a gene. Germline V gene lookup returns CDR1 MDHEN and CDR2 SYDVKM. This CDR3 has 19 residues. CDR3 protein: CASSFFLASDRGPSYEQYF. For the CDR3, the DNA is TGTGCCAGCAGTTTCTTCTTAGCCTCCGACAGGGGACCCTCCTACGAGCAGTACTTC.

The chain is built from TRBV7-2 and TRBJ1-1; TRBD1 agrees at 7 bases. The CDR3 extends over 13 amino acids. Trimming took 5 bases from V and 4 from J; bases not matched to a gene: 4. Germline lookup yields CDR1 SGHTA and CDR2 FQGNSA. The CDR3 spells CASSRNRGTEAFF. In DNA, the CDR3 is TGTGCCAGCAGCCGAAACAGGGGCACTGAAGCTTTCTTT. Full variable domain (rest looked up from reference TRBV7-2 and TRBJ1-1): GAGVSQSPSNKVTEKGKDVELRCDPISGHTALYWYRQSLGQGLEFLIYFQGNSAPDKSGLPSDRFSAERTGGSVSTLTIQRTQQEDSAVYLCASSRNRGTEAFFGQGTRLTVV.

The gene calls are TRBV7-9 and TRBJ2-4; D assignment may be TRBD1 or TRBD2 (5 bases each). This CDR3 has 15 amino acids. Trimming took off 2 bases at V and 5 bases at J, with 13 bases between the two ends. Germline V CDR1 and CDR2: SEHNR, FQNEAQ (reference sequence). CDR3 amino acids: CASSLRGSQENIQYF. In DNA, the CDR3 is TGTGCCAGCAGCTTACGAGGGTCACAGGAAAACATTCAGTACTTC.

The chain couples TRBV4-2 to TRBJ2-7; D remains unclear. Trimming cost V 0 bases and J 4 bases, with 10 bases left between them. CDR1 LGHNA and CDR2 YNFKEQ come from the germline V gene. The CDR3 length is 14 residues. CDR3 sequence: CASSQDVLPYEQYF. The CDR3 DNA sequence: TGTGCCAGCAGCCAAGATGTACTCCCTTACGAGCAGTACTTC.

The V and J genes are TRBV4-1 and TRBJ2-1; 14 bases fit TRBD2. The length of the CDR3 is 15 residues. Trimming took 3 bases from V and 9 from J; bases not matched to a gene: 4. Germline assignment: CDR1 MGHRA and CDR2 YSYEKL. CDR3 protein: CASSQGLAGVGEQFF. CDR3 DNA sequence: TGCGCCAGCAGCCAGGGACTAGCGGGGGTGGGTGAGCAGTTCTTC.

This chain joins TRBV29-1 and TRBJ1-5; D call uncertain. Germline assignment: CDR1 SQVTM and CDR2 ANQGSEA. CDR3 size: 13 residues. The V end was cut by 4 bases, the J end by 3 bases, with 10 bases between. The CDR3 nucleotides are TGCAGCGTTGTGGGCGGCCACAATCAGCCCCAGCATTTT. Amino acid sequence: CSVVGGHNQPQHF.

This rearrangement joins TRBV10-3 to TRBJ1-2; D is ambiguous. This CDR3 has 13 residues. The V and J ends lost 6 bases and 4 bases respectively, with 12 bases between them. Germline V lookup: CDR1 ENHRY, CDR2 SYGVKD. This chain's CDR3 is CAIRVGIIYGYTF. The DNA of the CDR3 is TGTGCCATCAGGGTCGGGATTATCTATGGCTACACCTTC.

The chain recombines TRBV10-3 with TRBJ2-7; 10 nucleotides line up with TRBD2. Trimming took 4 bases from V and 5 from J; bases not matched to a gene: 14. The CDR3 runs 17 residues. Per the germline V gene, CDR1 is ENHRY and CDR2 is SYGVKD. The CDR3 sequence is CAISVELAGTYKNEQYF. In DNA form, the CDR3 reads TGTGCCATCAGTGTTGAACTAGCGGGAACCTACAAGAACGAGCAGTACTTC.

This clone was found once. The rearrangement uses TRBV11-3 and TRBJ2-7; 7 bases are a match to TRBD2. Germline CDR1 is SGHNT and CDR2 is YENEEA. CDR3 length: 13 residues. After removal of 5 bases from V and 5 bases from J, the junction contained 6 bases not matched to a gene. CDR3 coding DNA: TGTGCCAGCAGCGGCGGGAGCGGAAACGAGCAGTACTTC. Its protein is CASSGGSGNEQYF.

CDR3 coding DNA: TGTGCCAGCAGCGCCGCGGGGGGCGGAGAGACCCAGTACTTC. Amino acids: CASSAAGGGETQYF. The chain links TRBV7-2 to TRBJ2-5; TRBD2 matches at 8 bases. The CDR3 length is 14 residues. V gave up 5 bases and J gave up 4 bases; unmatched junction bases: 6. Germline CDR1 SGHTA, CDR2 FQGNSA.

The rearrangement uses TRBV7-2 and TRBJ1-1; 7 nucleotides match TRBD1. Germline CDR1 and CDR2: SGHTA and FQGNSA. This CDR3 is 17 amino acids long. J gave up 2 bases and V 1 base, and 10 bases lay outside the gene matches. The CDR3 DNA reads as TGTGCCAGCAGCTTAGGCCCCCGGACAGGAAGAAACACTGAAGCTTTCTTT. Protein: CASSLGPRTGRNTEAFF.

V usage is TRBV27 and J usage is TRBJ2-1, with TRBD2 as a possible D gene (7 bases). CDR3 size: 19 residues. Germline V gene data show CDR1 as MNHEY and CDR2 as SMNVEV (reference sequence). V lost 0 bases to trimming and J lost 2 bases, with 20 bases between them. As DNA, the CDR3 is TGTGCCAGCAGTTTATCTCCGCCGGGGGCGGGGACTACCTACAATGAGCAGTTCTTC. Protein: CASSLSPPGAGTTYNEQFF.

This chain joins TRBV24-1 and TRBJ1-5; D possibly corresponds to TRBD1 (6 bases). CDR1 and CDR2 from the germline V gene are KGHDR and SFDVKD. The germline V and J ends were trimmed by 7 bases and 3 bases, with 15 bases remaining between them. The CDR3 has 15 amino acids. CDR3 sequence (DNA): TGTGCCACCAGCCAAACAGGGCCCCCCAATCAGCCCCAGCATTTT. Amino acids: CATSQTGPPNQPQHF.

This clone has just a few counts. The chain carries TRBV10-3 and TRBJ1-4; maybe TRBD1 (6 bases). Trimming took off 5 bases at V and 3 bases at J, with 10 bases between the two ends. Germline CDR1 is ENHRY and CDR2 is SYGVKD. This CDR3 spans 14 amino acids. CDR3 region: CAISWEGANEKLFF. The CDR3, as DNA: TGTGCCATCAGTTGGGAGGGGGCTAATGAAAAACTGTTTTTT.

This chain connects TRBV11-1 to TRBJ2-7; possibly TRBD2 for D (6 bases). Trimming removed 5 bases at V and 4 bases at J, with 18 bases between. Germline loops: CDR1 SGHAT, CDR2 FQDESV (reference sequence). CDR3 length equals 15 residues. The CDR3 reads CASSRFRGETYEQYF. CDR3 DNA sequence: TGTGCCAGCAGCCGCTTCCGCGGGGAGACGTACGAGCAGTACTTC.

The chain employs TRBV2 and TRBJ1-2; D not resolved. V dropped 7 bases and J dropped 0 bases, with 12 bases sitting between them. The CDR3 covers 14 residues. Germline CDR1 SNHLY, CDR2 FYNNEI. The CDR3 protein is CASMARRPNYGYTF. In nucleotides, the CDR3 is TGTGCCAGCATGGCGAGACGGCCTAACTATGGCTACACCTTC.

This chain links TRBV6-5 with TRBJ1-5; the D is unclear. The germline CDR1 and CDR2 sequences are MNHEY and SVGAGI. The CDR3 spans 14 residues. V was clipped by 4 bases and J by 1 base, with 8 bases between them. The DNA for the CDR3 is TGTGCCAGCAGTTTGACTCAGAGCAATCAGCCCCAGCATTTT. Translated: CASSLTQSNQPQHF.

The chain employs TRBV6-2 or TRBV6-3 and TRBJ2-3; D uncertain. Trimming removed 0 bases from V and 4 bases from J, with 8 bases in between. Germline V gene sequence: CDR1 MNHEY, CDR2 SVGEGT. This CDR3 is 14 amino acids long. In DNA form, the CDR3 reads TGTGCCAGCAGTTACTCAAAGCTTTCAGATACGCAGTATTTT. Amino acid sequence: CASSYSKLSDTQYF.